This T cell receptor (beta chain) was sequenced for a study of blood T cell repertoires in COVID-19. Overall study context: Acute and convalescent COVID-19 samples came from the United States, Italy and Spain.

Original processing notes: Estimation of nucleated cell counts relied on the amplification of reference gene primers. The method was immunoSEQ multiplex PCR; TCRdb's version includes in-frame clones alone and lacks a portion of them. V, J and clone size derive from that table, while D and trimming were established from the DNA sequence. Of 90,000 to 120,000 clones listed, more than 70% are singletons. V was pared by 0 bases and J by 5 bases, with 10 bases of the junction left unmatched. CDR3 length: 16 residues. The germline V gene has CDR1 GTSNPN and CDR2 SVGIG (reference sequence). The chain has TRBV30 and TRBJ2-3, with 8 bases lining up with TRBD2. This TCR derives from a human donor in a cohort sampled during active COVID-19. The sequenced sample was peripheral blood. The CDR3 DNA sequence: TGTGCCTGGAGTGTAGGTGCGGGAGGACGGGTAGATACGCAGTATTTT. Translation: CAWSVGAGGRVDTQYF.